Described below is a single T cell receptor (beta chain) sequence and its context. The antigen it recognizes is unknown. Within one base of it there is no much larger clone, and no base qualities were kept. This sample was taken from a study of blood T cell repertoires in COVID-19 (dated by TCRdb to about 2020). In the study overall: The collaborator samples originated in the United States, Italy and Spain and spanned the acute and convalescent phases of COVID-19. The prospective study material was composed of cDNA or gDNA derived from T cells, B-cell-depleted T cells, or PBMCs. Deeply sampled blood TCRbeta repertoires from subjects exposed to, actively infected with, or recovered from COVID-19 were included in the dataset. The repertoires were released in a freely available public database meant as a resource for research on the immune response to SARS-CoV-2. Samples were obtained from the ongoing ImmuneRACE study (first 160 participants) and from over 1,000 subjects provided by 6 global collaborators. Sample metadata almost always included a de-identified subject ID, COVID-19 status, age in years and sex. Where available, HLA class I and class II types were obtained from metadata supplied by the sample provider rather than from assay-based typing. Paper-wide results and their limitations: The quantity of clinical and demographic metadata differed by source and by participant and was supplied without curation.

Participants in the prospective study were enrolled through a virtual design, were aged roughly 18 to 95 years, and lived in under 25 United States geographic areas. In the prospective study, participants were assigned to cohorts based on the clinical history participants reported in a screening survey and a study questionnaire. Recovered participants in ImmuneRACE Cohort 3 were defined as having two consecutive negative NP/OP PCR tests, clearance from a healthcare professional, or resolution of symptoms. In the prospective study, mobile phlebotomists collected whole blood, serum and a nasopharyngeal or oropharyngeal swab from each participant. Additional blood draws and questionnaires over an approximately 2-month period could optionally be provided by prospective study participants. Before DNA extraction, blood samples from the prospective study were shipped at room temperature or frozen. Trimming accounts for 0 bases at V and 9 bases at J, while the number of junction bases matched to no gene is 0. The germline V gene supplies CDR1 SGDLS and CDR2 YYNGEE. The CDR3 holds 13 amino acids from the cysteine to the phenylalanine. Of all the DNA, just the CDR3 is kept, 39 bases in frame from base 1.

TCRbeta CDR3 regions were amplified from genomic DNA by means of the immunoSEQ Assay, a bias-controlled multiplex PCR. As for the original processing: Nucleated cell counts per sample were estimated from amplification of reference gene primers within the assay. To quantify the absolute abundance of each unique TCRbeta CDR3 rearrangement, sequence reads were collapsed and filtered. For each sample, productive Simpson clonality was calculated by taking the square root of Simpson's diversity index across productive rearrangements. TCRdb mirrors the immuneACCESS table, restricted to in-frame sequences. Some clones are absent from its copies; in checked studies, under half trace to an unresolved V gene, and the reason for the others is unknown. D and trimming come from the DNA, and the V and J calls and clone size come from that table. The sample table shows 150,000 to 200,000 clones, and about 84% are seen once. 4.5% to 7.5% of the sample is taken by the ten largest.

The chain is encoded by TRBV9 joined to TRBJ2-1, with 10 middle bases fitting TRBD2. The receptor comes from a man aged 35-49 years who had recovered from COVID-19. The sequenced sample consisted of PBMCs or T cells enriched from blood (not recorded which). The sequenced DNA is TGTGCCAGCAGCGTAGTAGCGGGGGGTGAGCAGTTCTTC. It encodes CASSVVAGGEQFF.